This T cell receptor beta chain was recovered during a study of T-cell memory formation after mild COVID-19 (dated by TCRdb to the early 2020s). Context from the whole study: TCR sequence clusters from the two donors were largely donor specific. T-cell clones expanding and contracting after mild COVID-19 in a couple of donors were tracked by longitudinal TCRalpha and TCRbeta repertoire sequencing. Two young, previously healthy adult volunteers, one female and one male, were included in the cohort. Overall study outcomes, separate from this receptor: Only a couple of mild cases were covered in the study, and larger cohorts including severe cases with pre-infection samples were considered necessary. Balanced CD4/CD8 phenotypes were observed for clones contracting from day 15 to 85, whereas a bias towards CD4+ was observed for a second wave of clones expanding from day 15 to 37. The detection of some responding clones in pre-infection memory suggests that pre-existing cross-reactive memory T cells joined the SARS-CoV-2 response. Contracting CD4+ clones were found mainly in CM and EM memory subsets, while CD8+ clones were enriched in EMRA. SARS-CoV-2 specificity of the second-wave clones peaking on day 37 was not confirmed.

The CDR1 and CDR2 encoded by the germline V gene (reference sequence) are SEHNR and FQNEAQ. The CDR3 has 13 amino acids, counting the end cysteine and phenylalanine. Left in the record is the CDR3 DNA by itself, 39 bases read in frame from the first base. A distance of 15 bases separates the germline ends of V and J, which lose 9 bases and 4 bases respectively. Comment on this clonotype: Its antigen specificity is not known. No much larger clone exists at a distance of one base, and base qualities are not known.

TCRdb names Illumina NovaSeq 6000 as the instrument used. TCRalpha and TCRbeta cDNA libraries were constructed by 5'RACE with constant-segment primers, with sample barcodes and unique molecular identifiers being introduced. Trizol reagent was used to extract RNA from every sample. Library amplification was performed in two PCR steps, and a second sample barcode and Illumina TruSeq adapters were introduced in the second step. The libraries were sequenced on an Illumina NovaSeq using 2 x 150 bp paired-end reads. The published analysis was carried out like this. The reads were demultiplexed and collapsed into UMI-guided consensus sequences using migec v1.2.7. With mixcr v2.1.11, UMI consensuses were aligned to TRA and TRB V and J templates and assembled into clonotypes. Expanded or contracted clonotypes were those called significant by both edgeR and NoisET, with noise models trained on biological replicates. For edgeR calls, the thresholds were a false discovery rate-adjusted p below 0.01 and a log2 fold-change of 1. As an exploratory analysis of dynamics, PCA with hierarchical clustering was applied to max-normalized trajectories of the 1000 most abundant clonotypes. Separately sequenced CD4+ and CD8+ repertoires were used to assign the CD4 or CD8 phenotype of responding clones. The public reads were reprocessed in TCRdb via fastp at Q25 and MiXCR, keeping in-frame beta chains. Rows matching on CDR3 protein sequence are summarized as one entry with the most common DNA and genes. These V and J calls originate from TCRdb's pipeline instead of the authors' own analysis. In all, the sample holds 40,000 to 60,000 distinct CDR3 sequences, and roughly 12% of those were seen once. The ten largest clonotypes hold 24% of the sample.

Ficoll-Paque density gradient centrifugation was the method used to isolate PBMCs. Sequenced sample: PBMCs or a T cell subset sorted from them (not recorded which). The chain is made from TRBV7-9 and TRBJ1-1; possibly the D gene is TRBD1, per 6 matching bases. This TCR was recovered from a man between 18 and 35 years old who had mild COVID-19 (a few samples of this study predate the infection). The sample titles of this study are shuffled in the database, so cell type and time point are left out; the donor was told from shared clones. This receptor carries the CDR3 CASIKGEATEAFF. The DNA is TGTGCCAGTATCAAGGGGGAGGCCACTGAAGCTTTCTTT. Reference TRBV7-9 and TRBJ1-1 genes cover what lies past the CDR3, so the full variable domain is DTGVSQNPRHKITKRGQNVTFRCDPISEHNRLYWYRQTLGQGPEFLTYFQNEAQLEKSRLLSDRFSAERPKGSFSTLEIQRTEQGDSAMYLCASIKGEATEAFFGQGTRLTVV.